This TCR beta chain stems from a study of cytomegalovirus exposure and HLA in healthy donors. Whole-study findings and limits: In vitro, a few CMV-associated chains proved specific for CMV antigens. The classifier was said to identify cytomegalovirus status with high specificity and sensitivity. TCR beta chains numbering more than 150 were designated cytomegalovirus-associated.

Comments on this clone: Antigen specificity is unknown.

While the first cohort had over 650 subjects, the donors belonged to the separate validation cohort of over a hundred subjects. Clones were read by immunoSEQ multiplex PCR, and TCRdb kept only the in-frame ones, dropping some. Counted here are 220,000 or so clones, approximately 87% occurring once; the ten biggest clones make up around 5.6%. The CDR3 length is 15 residues. The ends were cut back, 7 bases at V and 1 base at J, with 17 bases in the middle. Germline loops: CDR1 MDHEN, CDR2 SYDVKM. The sequenced sample was PBMCs. This clonotype originated in a woman between 18 and 30 years old in good health and CMV-seronegative. The V call is TRBV28, the J call TRBJ2-7, with a possible D match to TRBD1 (6 bases). In DNA form, the CDR3 reads TGTGCCAGCACCTTAACCGGACAGCAATCCTACGAGCAGTACTTC. It codes for CASTLTGQQSYEQYF.